These T cell receptor beta chains were read from a single sample in a study of spatial heterogeneity in lung cancer. TCRdb re-called the 5' RACE reads with MiXCR, one entry per CDR3 protein. The sample carries 10,000 to 12,000 distinct CDR3 sequences, about 12% recorded once. The sequencing used lung tumor tissue, collected at surgery. These TCRs come from a female donor with early-stage non-small cell lung cancer. Both conserved end residues are part of each CDR3. Fields, in order: CDR3 DNA, CDR3 protein, D gene, J gene, clone size, V gene. D genes are given only for firm matches. Clone size is shown for a subset of rows, as once, few, many or a class of expanded clone.

CDR3 DNA: TGTGCCAGCAGCCCCCGCGCGGCTGGAAACACCATATATTTT
CDR3 protein: CASSPRAAGNTIYF
D gene: NA
J gene: TRBJ1-3
clone size: NA
V gene: TRBV11-2

CDR3 DNA: TGCGCCAGCAGCCAAGGGGGGAACTATGGCTACACCTTC
CDR3 protein: CASSQGGNYGYTF
D gene: NA
J gene: TRBJ1-2
clone size: medium-sized
V gene: TRBV4-1

CDR3 DNA: TGTGCCATCAGTGTGGGACAGGGCGAGACCCAGTACTTC
CDR3 protein: CAISVGQGETQYF
D gene: TRBD1
J gene: TRBJ2-5
clone size: NA
V gene: TRBV10-3

CDR3 DNA: TGCGCCAGCAGCCTCCTAGGACAGGGGAGAGACGGCTACACCTTC
CDR3 protein: CASSLLGQGRDGYTF
D gene: TRBD1
J gene: TRBJ1-2
clone size: medium-sized
V gene: TRBV5-1

CDR3 DNA: TGTGCCAGCAGTCTCGGGACGGGACCCTACGAGCAGTACTTC
CDR3 protein: CASSLGTGPYEQYF
D gene: NA
J gene: TRBJ2-7
clone size: NA
V gene: TRBV6-2/TRBV6-3

CDR3 DNA: TGTGCCAGCAGCCAAGATAATGCCAGATTGAACACTGAAGCTTTCTTT
CDR3 protein: CASSQDNARLNTEAFF
D gene: NA
J gene: TRBJ1-1
clone size: NA
V gene: TRBV3-1

CDR3 DNA: TGTGCCAGCTCACCACCTTCCGGGGTCGAGACCCAGTACTTC
CDR3 protein: CASSPPSGVETQYF
D gene: NA
J gene: TRBJ2-5
clone size: NA
V gene: TRBV18

CDR3 DNA: TGCAGCACTATAGGGGCGTCGGACACTGAAGCTTTCTTT
CDR3 protein: CSTIGASDTEAFF
D gene: NA
J gene: TRBJ1-1
clone size: NA
V gene: TRBV29-1

CDR3 DNA: TGCAGTGCTAGAGTGGCCAGACAGGGGTTGAAGGATTCACCCCTCCACTTT
CDR3 protein: CSARVARQGLKDSPLHF
D gene: TRBD1
J gene: TRBJ1-6
clone size: NA
V gene: TRBV20-1

CDR3 DNA: TGCGCCAGCAGCGAAGCGAGTGGTCCCAATCAGCCCCAGCATTTT
CDR3 protein: CASSEASGPNQPQHF
D gene: NA
J gene: TRBJ1-5
clone size: medium-sized
V gene: TRBV4-1

CDR3 DNA: TGTGCCAGCAGCTCGCCCCCATTAGGTAGCACAGATACGCAGTATTTT
CDR3 protein: CASSSPPLGSTDTQYF
D gene: NA
J gene: TRBJ2-3
clone size: medium-sized
V gene: TRBV7-9

CDR3 DNA: TGTGTCACCAGTGGCCCCGGGACAGCCTATGGCTACACCTTC
CDR3 protein: CVTSGPGTAYGYTF
D gene: TRBD1
J gene: TRBJ1-2
clone size: NA
V gene: TRBV24-1

CDR3 DNA: TGTGCCAGCAGCTCCGGGGGTAGCGGGAGGGCCCGGGTTACGCAGTATTTT
CDR3 protein: CASSSGGSGRARVTQYF
D gene: TRBD2
J gene: TRBJ2-3
clone size: few
V gene: TRBV6-5

CDR3 DNA: TGTGCCAGCAGTCCTGAGTACGAGCAGTACTTC
CDR3 protein: CASSPEYEQYF
D gene: NA
J gene: TRBJ2-7
clone size: NA
V gene: TRBV27

CDR3 DNA: TGTGCCAGCAGCTTAGGTTTCAGCAGGAACACTGAAGCTTTCTTT
CDR3 protein: CASSLGFSRNTEAFF
D gene: NA
J gene: TRBJ1-1
clone size: NA
V gene: TRBV7-2

CDR3 DNA: TGTGCCAGCAGCGTAGGAGGGGGCGTCCAGCCCCAGCATTTT
CDR3 protein: CASSVGGGVQPQHF
D gene: TRBD1
J gene: TRBJ1-5
clone size: few
V gene: TRBV9

CDR3 DNA: TGTGCCAGCAGTTACCACGGACAGGAGGCGACTCAGCCCCAGCATTTT
CDR3 protein: CASSYHGQEATQPQHF
D gene: TRBD1
J gene: TRBJ1-5
clone size: NA
V gene: TRBV6-2/TRBV6-3

CDR3 DNA: TGTGCCAGCAGTTACTTGGACAGGGGCAGTGAGCAGTTCTTC
CDR3 protein: CASSYLDRGSEQFF
D gene: TRBD1
J gene: TRBJ2-1
clone size: NA
V gene: TRBV6-5

CDR3 DNA: TGCAGCGTTGACTTCGGGGGACTGGCCCTATACGATGAGCAGTTCTTC
CDR3 protein: CSVDFGGLALYDEQFF
D gene: NA
J gene: TRBJ2-1
clone size: many
V gene: TRBV29-1

CDR3 DNA: TGCGCCAGCAGCCTTCGCGGGACGCCGGACGACGAGCAGTACTTC
CDR3 protein: CASSLRGTPDDEQYF
D gene: NA
J gene: TRBJ2-7
clone size: medium-sized
V gene: TRBV4-1